These 30 T cell receptor beta chains originate from one sample sequenced in a study of CD8+ T cells in alopecia areata. Sequencing used cDNA as its template, made by extracting RNA and reverse transcribing it. Clones were read by immunoSEQ multiplex PCR, and TCRdb kept only the in-frame ones, dropping some. The sample lists 55,000 to 75,000 clones; roughly half were seen once. The sequencing here drew on CD8+ T cells sorted from blood, taken at week 0. All receptors come from a human donor with alopecia areata.

There are a few counts of this clone. This rearrangement joins TRBV4-1 to TRBJ2-5; 11 nucleotides agree with TRBD2. CDR1 is MGHRA, CDR2 YSYEKL, per germline. J was trimmed by 3 bases and V by 4 bases; bases with no gene match: 4. The CDR3 length is 15 residues. The CDR3: CASSLLLAGEETQYF. CDR3 DNA: TGCGCCAGCAGCCTATTACTAGCGGGAGAAGAGACCCAGTACTTC.

This clone was counted once. The CDR3 loop reads CSVEDYRGRETQYF. DNA of the CDR3: TGCAGCGTTGAAGATTACAGGGGTCGCGAGACCCAGTACTTC. V is TRBV29-1 and J is TRBJ2-5; 7 nucleotides align to TRBD1. The CDR3 extends over 14 amino acids. V dropped 0 bases and J dropped 5; count of bases not matched to a gene: 6. Germline V gene data show CDR1 as SQVTM and CDR2 as ANQGSEA. Combining the CDR3 with reference TRBV29-1 and TRBJ2-5 gives the whole variable domain SAVISQKPSRDICQRGTSLTIQCQVDSQVTMMFWYRQQPGQSLTLIATANQGSEATYESGFVIDKFPISRPNLTFSTLTVSNMSPEDSSIYLCSVEDYRGRETQYFGPGTRLLVL.

The rearrangement uses TRBV15 and TRBJ2-2; D may be TRBD2 (6 bases). The length of the CDR3 is 15 residues. The germline V gene encodes CDR1 LNHNV and CDR2 YYDKDF (reference sequence). V was cut by 3 bases and J by 6 bases, with 14 bases left in between. In DNA, the CDR3 is TGTGCCACCAGCAGGGGCAGGGAGGTGGCCGGGGAGCTGTTTTTT. This sequence encodes CATSRGREVAGELFF.

The chain links TRBV2 to TRBJ2-7, with 14 positions matching TRBD2. This CDR3 is 18 amino acids long. V was pared by 6 bases and J by 2 bases, with 12 bases of the junction left unmatched. Germline CDR1 SNHLY, CDR2 FYNNEI. The CDR3 sequence: CASRKGGLAGEPPYEQYF. The DNA of the CDR3 is TGTGCCAGCAGGAAAGGGGGACTAGCGGGAGAGCCCCCCTACGAGCAGTACTTC.

V gene TRBV29-1 combines with J gene TRBJ2-3, with 13 positions matching TRBD2. The J segment lost 4 bases and the V segment lost 1 base, leaving 8 bases of the junction unmatched. The CDR3 length is 17 residues. Per the germline V gene, CDR1 is SQVTM and CDR2 is ANQGSEA. The CDR3 is CSVEGATSGGTADTQYF. The DNA for the CDR3 is TGCAGCGTTGAAGGGGCGACTAGCGGGGGGACTGCAGATACGCAGTATTTT.

This clone was seen only a few times. CDR3 sequence: CSVESGDRVYEQYF. The CDR3 DNA follows: TGCAGCGTTGAGTCGGGGGACAGGGTCTACGAGCAGTACTTC. The V and J genes are TRBV29-1 and TRBJ2-7; 9 bases agree with TRBD1. The trim removed 3 bases at V and 3 bases at J, leaving 6 bases unmatched. This CDR3 has 14 amino acids. Germline V gene data show CDR1 as SQVTM and CDR2 as ANQGSEA.

The chain uses TRBV29-1 and TRBJ1-2; D not certain. Trimming removed 6 bases from V and 4 bases from J, with 18 bases in between. Germline CDR1 SQVTM, CDR2 ANQGSEA. The CDR3 runs 14 residues. The CDR3 region is CSVEDRALGYGYTF. The CDR3 nucleotides read TGCAGCGTAGAGGACCGGGCCCTAGGCTATGGCTACACCTTC.

The chain couples TRBV15 to TRBJ1-5; D ambiguous. Germline values: CDR1 LNHNV, CDR2 YYDKDF (reference sequence). The V end was cut by 3 bases, the J end by 7 bases, with 13 bases between. The CDR3 sequence is 14 residues long. CDR3 loop: CATSRDEGDQPQHF. In DNA form, the CDR3 reads TGTGCCACCAGCAGGGACGAGGGAGACCAGCCCCAGCATTTT.

This clone was picked up one time. The V gene is TRBV4-1, the J gene TRBJ1-1; 9 nucleotides match TRBD1. Germline V gives CDR1 MGHRA, CDR2 YSYEKL. The CDR3 is made up of 15 amino acids. J was trimmed by 4 bases and V by 1 base; bases with no gene match: 4. Here the CDR3 reads CASSQADRGGTEAFF. Written as DNA, the CDR3 is TGCGCCAGCAGCCAAGCGGACAGGGGAGGCACTGAAGCTTTCTTT.

The chain recombines TRBV4-1 with TRBJ2-7; possibly TRBD1 for D (5 bases). This CDR3 is built from 16 residues. V was cut by 1 base and J by 0 bases, with 13 bases left in between. Germline CDR1 and CDR2: MGHRA and YSYEKL. CDR3 DNA sequence: TGCGCCAGCAGCCAAGTAGAGACAGAATACTCCTACGAGCAGTACTTC. It yields the protein CASSQVETEYSYEQYF.

Only a few counts were recorded for this clone. The rearrangement uses TRBV9 and TRBJ1-1; perhaps TRBD1 as D (5 bases). CDR1 is SGDLS and CDR2 is YYNGEE in the germline V gene. The CDR3 runs to 13 residues. The ends were cut back, 6 bases at V and 2 bases at J, with 11 bases in the middle. In DNA, the CDR3 is TGTGCCAGCACCGGGACCGACAACACTGAAGCTTTCTTT. Translated, it gives CASTGTDNTEAFF.

This clone was seen only once. This rearrangement joins TRBV29-1 to TRBJ2-6; D is unclear. The V gene's germline CDR1 is SQVTM and CDR2 ANQGSEA. The CDR3 loop spans 18 amino acids. V was shortened by 0 bases and J by 2 bases, with 17 bases between the two germline ends. CDR3 sequence reads: CSVEDRREVFPGANVLTF. Here the CDR3 DNA reads TGCAGCGTTGAAGATCGCCGAGAAGTCTTTCCTGGGGCCAACGTCCTGACTTTC.

The chain links TRBV6-5 to TRBJ1-2, with D possibly matching TRBD1 (5 bases). Germline V gene lookup returns CDR1 MNHEY and CDR2 SVGAGI. Trimming stripped 6 bases from V and 4 bases from J, with 15 bases between. This CDR3 has 14 residues. The CDR3 protein is CASSLAGGIYGYTF. CDR3 DNA: TGTGCCAGCAGCCTCGCCGGGGGAATCTATGGCTACACCTTC.

The chain recombines TRBV27 with TRBJ1-2; D possibly corresponds to TRBD1 (6 bases). The CDR3 extends over 15 amino acids. Looked up from germline, CDR1 is MNHEY and CDR2 is SMNVEV (reference sequence). V was trimmed by 3 bases and J by 6 bases, leaving 17 bases between them. The CDR3 protein is CASSFRQGIFDGYTF. In DNA form, the CDR3 reads TGTGCCAGCAGTTTTCGGCAGGGGATCTTCGATGGCTACACCTTC.

Only a few counts were recorded for this clone. Other DNA sequences in this specimen translate into the identical CDR3. The J gene is TRBJ2-1, the V gene TRBV5-1, with 9 nucleotides matching TRBD1. Unmatched junction bases numbered 3, after V lost 1 base and J lost 1 base. Germline CDR1 SGHRS, CDR2 YFSETQ. The CDR3 spans 16 residues. This CDR3 is CASSLPTGGSYNEQFF. CDR3 nucleotide sequence: TGCGCCAGCAGCTTGCCGACAGGGGGGTCCTACAATGAGCAGTTCTTC.

The table lists this clone with many counts. Additional DNA sequences in this sample encode the identical CDR3. This rearrangement joins TRBV7-2 to TRBJ1-1; D unclear. The V gene's germline CDR1 is SGHTA and CDR2 FQGNSA. This CDR3 contains 13 residues. The ends were cut back, 1 base at V and 5 bases at J, with 8 bases in the middle. The CDR3 is CASSLGYGTEAFF. The CDR3 DNA sequence: TGTGCCAGCAGCTTAGGGTATGGGACTGAAGCTTTCTTT.

V is TRBV27 and J is TRBJ2-2, with D perhaps TRBD1 (7 bases). Germline CDR1 and CDR2: MNHEY and SMNVEV (reference sequence). V was trimmed by 5 bases and J by 7 bases, leaving 17 bases between them. The CDR3 spans 15 residues. DNA for the CDR3: TGTGCCAGCAGTCCGCGGACAGGAGGGGACGGGGAGCTGTTTTTT. This codes for CASSPRTGGDGELFF.

V gene TRBV28 combines with J gene TRBJ2-1; 13 bases align to TRBD2. Germline V gene sequence: CDR1 MDHEN, CDR2 SYDVKM. V lost 6 bases to trimming and J lost 4 bases; unmatched junction nucleotides: 0. The CDR3 runs 14 residues. This CDR3 reads CASRLAGGYNEQFF. CDR3 coding DNA: TGTGCCAGCAGACTAGCGGGAGGGTACAATGAGCAGTTCTTC.

In its sample, this clone was seen a few times. This CDR3 reads CSVKGTGLAYNEQFF. The CDR3 DNA sequence: TGCAGCGTAAAAGGGACAGGGTTGGCCTACAATGAGCAGTTCTTC. The rearrangement uses TRBV29-1 and TRBJ2-1; the match to TRBD1 covers 9 bases. CDR1 SQVTM and CDR2 ANQGSEA come from the germline V gene. There are 15 residues in the CDR3. V gave up 6 bases and J gave up 2 bases; unmatched junction bases: 8.

This clone has a handful of counts. This sequence joins TRBV7-9 and TRBJ2-7, with 8 bases lining up with TRBD1. The germline gives CDR1 SEHNR, CDR2 FQNEAQ (reference sequence). This CDR3 spans 15 amino acids. V shed 0 bases, J shed 3 bases, and the junction held 4 bases outside the gene matches. The CDR3: CASSLAGGQVYEQYF. As DNA, the CDR3 is TGTGCCAGCAGCTTAGCTGGGGGACAGGTCTACGAGCAGTACTTC.

This clone was seen a handful of times. The chain combines TRBV4-1 with TRBJ1-6; D not resolved. The CDR3 has 12 amino acids. CDR1 and CDR2 (germline): MGHRA, YSYEKL. The V and J ends lost 2 bases and 9 bases respectively, with 5 bases between them. For the CDR3, the DNA is TGCGCCAGCAGCCAACGTGGTTCACCCCTCCACTTT. Protein sequence: CASSQRGSPLHF.

DNA for the CDR3: TGTGCCAGTTGGATAGGGGGTCTGCAGCCCCAGCATTTT. Its translation is CASWIGGLQPQHF. The chain joins TRBV19 to TRBJ1-5, with D possibly being TRBD1 (6 bases). This CDR3 is 13 amino acids long. Per the germline V gene, CDR1 is LNHDA and CDR2 is SQIVND (reference sequence). Trimming pared 8 bases from V and 7 bases from J, leaving 15 bases between.

This chain uses TRBV4-2 with TRBJ1-6; TRBD1 is a possible D gene (6 bases). Germline CDR1 LGHNA, CDR2 YNFKEQ. Trimming took 0 bases from V and 10 from J, leaving 16 bases between them. The CDR3 has 16 amino acids. The CDR3 sequence: CASSQDLAGARSPLHF. The CDR3 coding sequence is TGTGCCAGCAGCCAAGATTTGGCGGGGGCGAGATCACCCCTCCACTTT.

V is TRBV27 and J is TRBJ2-7; the D is unclear. The CDR3 length is 13 residues. The V gene's germline CDR1 is MNHEY and CDR2 SMNVEV (reference sequence). V lost 2 bases, J lost 3 bases, and 8 bases lay in between. As DNA, the CDR3 is TGTGCCAGCAGTTTAGCGACCGACTACGAGCAGTACTTC. Amino acids: CASSLATDYEQYF.

This clone was recorded a few times. V gene TRBV7-8 combines with J gene TRBJ2-2, with 10 bases matching TRBD1. The ends lost 1 base at V and 5 bases at J; junction bases unmatched: 4. CDR1 is SGHVS, CDR2 FQNEAQ, per germline. CDR3 length: 16 residues. Here the CDR3 reads CASSLEDRGGTGELFF. The CDR3 DNA reads as TGTGCCAGCAGCTTAGAGGACAGGGGGGGGACCGGGGAGCTGTTTTTT.

The chain joins TRBV5-6 to TRBJ2-1; 13 bases align to TRBD2. The CDR3 contains 15 residues. Germline values: CDR1 SGHDT, CDR2 YYEEEE. V shed 2 bases and J 7 bases; nucleotides not matched to a gene: 3. The CDR3 loop is CASSFGLAGVNEQFF. The CDR3 nucleotides read TGTGCCAGCAGCTTTGGACTAGCGGGAGTGAATGAGCAGTTCTTC.

The genes are TRBV7-2 and TRBJ2-1; 9 bases agree with TRBD1. The CDR3 sequence is 16 residues long. Germline V gene lookup returns CDR1 SGHTA and CDR2 FQGNSA. Losses at the gene ends were 1 base for V and 4 bases for J; bases not matched to a gene: 5. In DNA, the CDR3 is TGTGCCAGCAGCTTAGGTATTGGACAGGGGTACAATGAGCAGTTCTTC. This codes for CASSLGIGQGYNEQFF.

The chain links TRBV4-1 to TRBJ2-7; maybe TRBD1 (6 bases). This CDR3 comprises 18 residues. The V and J ends lost 2 bases and 5 bases respectively, with 25 bases between them. From germline, CDR1 is MGHRA and CDR2 YSYEKL. The CDR3 reads CASSQRLIRQVGADEQYF. The CDR3 DNA reads TGCGCCAGCAGCCAAAGGTTGATTAGACAGGTGGGGGCCGACGAGCAGTACTTC.

The chain carries TRBV29-1 and TRBJ1-1; D ambiguous. Trimming pared 8 bases from V and 1 base from J, leaving 14 bases between. The CDR3 has 13 amino acids. Germline V lookup: CDR1 SQVTM, CDR2 ANQGSEA. CDR3 nucleotides: TGCAGCTCCCGTGGGCCGGGGAACACTGAAGCTTTCTTT. As protein: CSSRGPGNTEAFF.

This clone appeared a few times. The chain has TRBV18 and TRBJ2-1, with 7 bases aligning to TRBD2. This CDR3 comprises 16 residues. Germline CDR1 KGHSH, CDR2 LQKENI. Trimming removed 3 bases from V and 0 bases from J; junction bases left unmatched: 5. The CDR3 sequence: CASSPVGLGSYNEQFF. In nucleotides, the CDR3 is TGTGCCAGCTCACCCGTCGGACTAGGCTCCTACAATGAGCAGTTCTTC.